These T cell receptor beta chains were read from a single sample in a study of beta chain features in type 1 diabetes. Data came from immunoSEQ multiplex PCR; TCRdb stores just in-frame clones and leaves some out. The data show around 130,000 clones, 9% seen once. Sample: central memory CD4+ T cells from blood. Source of these receptors: a man aged 25 to 40 with type 1 diabetes. Both conserved end residues are part of each CDR3. Fields, in order: D gene, V gene, clone size, J gene, CDR3 DNA, CDR3 protein. The D gene is left open where the match is weak. A row's size may be missing; if present it is once, few, many or a size class.

>.|TRBV19|few|TRBJ1-1
TGTGCCAGTAGCGGAGAAACTGGCGCTGAAGCTTTCTTT
CASSGETGAEAFF
>.|TRBV5-1|.|TRBJ2-3
TGCGCCAGCAGCTTGGGGCGGGGCACAGATACGCAGTATTTT
CASSLGRGTDTQYF
>TRBD1|TRBV5-1|few|TRBJ1-2
TGCGCCAGCAGCTTGGTGACAGGGGTTAACTATGGCTACACCTTC
CASSLVTGVNYGYTF
>.|TRBV5-4|few|TRBJ2-3
TGTGCCAGCAGCTCCGGGGGGCCGGTAGATACGCAGTATTTT
CASSSGGPVDTQYF
>.|TRBV30|few|TRBJ1-6
TGTGCCTGGAGTTGGGCAACGAATTCACCCCTCCACTTT
CAWSWATNSPLHF
>.|TRBV2|few|TRBJ1-5
TGTGCCAGCAGTGATAATGCGGGGTATCAGCCCCAGCATTTT
CASSDNAGYQPQHF
>.|TRBV7-2|.|TRBJ2-6
TGTGCCAGCACCCTAGGAGGGGCCAACGTCCTGACTTTC
CASTLGGANVLTF
>.|TRBV4-1|few|TRBJ1-2
TGCGCCAGCAATCCGAGGGGAACAGGGCGTTCGCCCTATGGCTACACCTTC
CASNPRGTGRSPYGYTF
>TRBD1|TRBV5-4|.|TRBJ2-3
TGTGCCAGCAGTCCACAGGGGGCGGCGGGTACGCAGTATTTT
CASSPQGAAGTQYF
>.|TRBV7-2|few|TRBJ2-2
TGTGCCAGCAGCTTAACAGTCATCGGGGAGCTGTTTTTT
CASSLTVIGELFF
>.|TRBV7-2|few|TRBJ2-1
TGTGCCAGCGGCTTGTCTACTGAGCAGTTCTTC
CASGLSTEQFF
>TRBD1|TRBV6-5|.|TRBJ1-2
TGTGCCAGCAGGCGACAGGGACTCGGCTATGGCTACACCTTC
CASRRQGLGYGYTF
>TRBD2|TRBV9|few|TRBJ2-7
TGTGCCAGCAGCCCCCGGGAGGGCTGGTCGGGGGAGCAGTACTTC
CASSPREGWSGEQYF
>.|TRBV4-1|.|TRBJ1-1
TGCGCCAGCATCCCCCCGGTGGGGGGTAGAGCTTTCTTT
CASIPPVGGRAFF
>TRBD1|TRBV19|few|TRBJ1-2
TGTGCCAGTAGTATCGCCGGGACAGGAGTCTATGGCTACACCTTC
CASSIAGTGVYGYTF
>.|TRBV4-1|few|TRBJ2-5
TGCGCCAGCAGCCCTCGAGAGGCGGGGAGAGGGGAGACCCAGTACTTC
CASSPREAGRGETQYF
>.|TRBV2|few|TRBJ2-5
TGTGCCAGCAGTGAACGGGTGAGGGAGACCCAGTACTTC
CASSERVRETQYF
>.|TRBV19|.|TRBJ2-5
TGTGCCAGTAGTATAGTCCAGGCGGGCTTGGAGACCCAGTACTTC
CASSIVQAGLETQYF
>.|TRBV4-2|.|TRBJ2-5
TGTGCCAGCAGCCAAGCCGGGGGAGTTCAGGAGACCCAGTACTTC
CASSQAGGVQETQYF
>TRBD2|TRBV4-3|many|TRBJ2-7
TGCGCCAGCAGCCAAGAATGGCTAGCGGGGGGGTCGAGCGAGCAGTACTTC
CASSQEWLAGGSSEQYF
>.|TRBV18|.|TRBJ2-3
TGTGCCAGCTCACCACCGTCACAGGGCCCCGGGACGCAGTATTTT
CASSPPSQGPGTQYF
>.|TRBV27|.|TRBJ2-5
TGTGCCAGCAGTTTACACAGGATGCAAGAGACCCAGTACTTC
CASSLHRMQETQYF
>.|TRBV7-9|few|TRBJ2-3
TGTGCCAGCAGCTTACGGGGAAGCACAGATACGCAGTATTTT
CASSLRGSTDTQYF
>.|TRBV11-2|few|TRBJ2-5
TGTGCCAGCAGCTTAGGGAGGCAGGGGGGTTACCAAGAGACCCAGTACTTC
CASSLGRQGGYQETQYF
>.|TRBV7-9|few|TRBJ2-7
TGTGCCAGCAGCCGCGACTTCGGCGAGCAGTACTTC
CASSRDFGEQYF
>TRBD1|TRBV5-4|.|TRBJ2-5
TGTGCCAGCAGCTTCTCAGGGACAGCCCAAGAGACCCAGTACTTC
CASSFSGTAQETQYF
>TRBD2|TRBV11-3|.|TRBJ2-6
TGTGCCAGCAGCCCCGGGAGGTCTGGGGCCAACGTCCTGACTTTC
CASSPGRSGANVLTF
>.|TRBV2|.|TRBJ1-5
TGTGCCAGCAGAACAGGGAATAGCAATCAGCCCCAGCATTTT
CASRTGNSNQPQHF
>TRBD1|TRBV28|.|TRBJ1-1
TGTGCCAGCAGTCGACAGGGTGAAGCTTTCTTT
CASSRQGEAFF
>.|TRBV5-1|few|TRBJ1-5
TGCGCCAGCAGCTTGGGGCAGGGAGGTCAGCCCCAGCATTTT
CASSLGQGGQPQHF
>TRBD2|TRBV9|many|TRBJ2-4
TGTGCCAGCCGGCCGGGACTAGCGGGGGGGGAAAACATTCAGTACTTC
CASRPGLAGGENIQYF
>.|TRBV5-4|.|TRBJ1-1
TGTGCCAGCAGCCCGGGACAGAACACTGAAGCTTTCTTT
CASSPGQNTEAFF
>TRBD2|TRBV5-6|.|TRBJ2-3
TGTGCCAGCAGCTTAGCGGGGGGGCCAGATACGCAGTATTTT
CASSLAGGPDTQYF
>.|TRBV2|.|TRBJ2-5
TGTGCCAGCAGTGTGAACGGGTTGGAGACCCAGTACTTC
CASSVNGLETQYF
>TRBD1|TRBV7-9|few|TRBJ2-7
TGTGCCAGCAGCTCGACAGGGAACGAGCAGTACTTC
CASSSTGNEQYF
>TRBD2|TRBV2|.|TRBJ2-3
TGTGCCAGCAGCGAGAGCGGGGCCCCAGATACGCAGTATTTT
CASSESGAPDTQYF
>TRBD2|TRBV25-1|few|TRBJ2-3
TGTGCCAGCATGGTAGCGGGGAAAGATACGCAGTATTTT
CASMVAGKDTQYF
>.|TRBV27|few|TRBJ2-7
TGTGCCAGCAGATCCCTAAGCTCCTACGAGCAGTACTTC
CASRSLSSYEQYF
>.|TRBV5-4|.|TRBJ2-7
TGTGCCAGCAGCTTGGGAGGGGCGGGGACCTCCTACGAGCAGTACTTC
CASSLGGAGTSYEQYF
>TRBD2|TRBV5-1|once|TRBJ2-5
TGCGCCAGCAGCGGTGGGACTAGCGGGGAAGGAGAGACCCAGTACTTC
CASSGGTSGEGETQYF
>.|TRBV28|many|TRBJ1-3
TGTGCCAGCAGCCCCTTCGGCTCTGGAAACACCATATATTTT
CASSPFGSGNTIYF
>.|TRBV4-3|.|TRBJ1-6
TGCGCCAGCAGCCAAGATCGGGGAGGGAGCGATAGTTCACCCCTCCACTTT
CASSQDRGGSDSSPLHF
>.|TRBV20-1|.|TRBJ2-5
TGCAGTGCTAGAGAACGGTGGCAGTACTTC
CSARERWQYF
>.|TRBV4-1|many|TRBJ1-4
TGCGCCAGCAGCCAAGAGTTCGTCAGGGTCCAAAAACTGTTTTTT
CASSQEFVRVQKLFF
>TRBD1|TRBV7-2|few|TRBJ1-2
TGTGCCAGCAGCTTGACCGGGACAGGCACATTCTATGGCTACACCTTC
CASSLTGTGTFYGYTF
>TRBD1|TRBV14|few|TRBJ2-3
TGTGCCAGCAGCAGCCGAGGACAGGGTATGTGGACAGATACGCAGTATTTT
CASSSRGQGMWTDTQYF
>.|TRBV5-4|.|TRBJ1-6
TGTGCCAGCAGCTTGGATTACGGTCGCAATTCACCCCTCCACTTT
CASSLDYGRNSPLHF
>TRBD2|TRBV13|few|TRBJ2-7
TGTGCCAGCAGCTTTTTAGCGGGGGGGCCCCACGAGCAGTACTTC
CASSFLAGGPHEQYF
>.|TRBV19|few|TRBJ1-5
TGTGCCAGTAGGAATGCAGGGAATCAGCCCCAGCATTTT
CASRNAGNQPQHF
>.|TRBV7-2|few|TRBJ2-3
TGTGCCAGCAGCTTAGATTACGGAGGCACAGATACGCAGTATTTT
CASSLDYGGTDTQYF
>TRBD1|TRBV6-5|.|TRBJ1-2
TGTGCCAGCAGAGGCACACAGACAGGGAGTGGCTACACCTTC
CASRGTQTGSGYTF